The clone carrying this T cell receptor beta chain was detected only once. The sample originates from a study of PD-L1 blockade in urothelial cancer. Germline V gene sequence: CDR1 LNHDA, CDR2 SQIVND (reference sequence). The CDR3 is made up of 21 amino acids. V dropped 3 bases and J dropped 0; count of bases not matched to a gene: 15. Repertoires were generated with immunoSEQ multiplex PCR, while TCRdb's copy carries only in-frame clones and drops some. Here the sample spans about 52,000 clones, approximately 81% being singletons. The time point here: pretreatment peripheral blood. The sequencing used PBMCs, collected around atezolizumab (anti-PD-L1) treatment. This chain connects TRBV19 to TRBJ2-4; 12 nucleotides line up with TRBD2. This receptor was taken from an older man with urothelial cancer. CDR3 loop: CASSIPPTGTSGLLAKNIQYF. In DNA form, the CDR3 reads TGTGCCAGTAGTATCCCCCCCACCGGGACTAGCGGGCTACTAGCCAAAAACATTCAGTACTTC. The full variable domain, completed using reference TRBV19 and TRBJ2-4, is DGGITQSPKYLFRKEGQNVTLSCEQNLNHDAMYWYRQDPGQGLRLIYYSQIVNDFQKGDIAEGYSVSREKKESFPLTVTSAQKNPTAFYLCASSIPPTGTSGLLAKNIQYFGAGTRLSVL.